This note documents a single T cell receptor (beta chain) sequence. The antigen remains unidentified. Libraries were prepared by immunoSEQ multiplex PCR; TCRdb keeps only in-frame clonotypes and omits some of them. The sample carries 40,000 or so clones, about 82% recorded once. CDR1 SGHTA and CDR2 FQGTGA come from the germline V gene. The CDR3 covers 14 residues. Trimming cost V 2 bases and J 4 bases, with 10 bases left between them. The sample originates from a study of OX40 agonist ivuxolimab in advanced cancers. Study context: Patients received ivuxolimab, an agonistic anti-OX40 (CD134) antibody. Whole-study findings and limits: Specificity for antigen went undetermined in the expanded peripheral T cells. At 0.1 to 3.0 mg/kg and by week 6, CD4+ and CD8+ T cells in the blood had expanded clonally.

The source material was CD4+ or CD8+ T cells sorted from blood, sampled in a trial of the OX40 agonist ivuxolimab. The receptor was derived from an adult with an advanced solid tumor such as melanoma, head and neck, liver or kidney cancer. The gene calls are TRBV7-3 and TRBJ2-3, with a tentative D call TRBD2 (6 bases). CDR3 protein: CASSLGVAADTQYF. The CDR3 DNA sequence: TGTGCCAGCAGCTTAGGCGTAGCGGCAGATACGCAGTATTTT.